The source of this T cell receptor (beta chain) is a study of beta chain features in type 1 diabetes. Background on the study: Patients and healthy donors were similar in age, gender and cell yields.

A note on this clone: Its antigen is not identified.

The whole isolated RNA underwent reverse transcription, so sequencing captured expressed TCRB transcripts. Libraries were prepared by immunoSEQ multiplex PCR; TCRdb keeps only in-frame clonotypes and omits some of them. The table shows 250,000 to 300,000 clones, with roughly an eighth occurring only once. The study, taken as a whole, reports: In every one of the four CD4+ subsets, TCRB CDR3s were moderately but significantly shorter in Type 1 diabetes patients. Insertions at VDJ junctions were less frequent in type 1 diabetes patients. These patients also deleted more nucleotides at the same junctions.

The length of the CDR3 is 15 residues. The V end was cut by 2 bases, the J end by 1 base, with 11 bases between. Germline CDR1 is MNHEY and CDR2 is SVGAGI. Over 95% purity was reached by all sorted populations. The source is a man between 25 and 39 years old with type 1 diabetes. V gene TRBV6-5 combines with J gene TRBJ2-5, with D possibly matching TRBD2 (5 bases). The sample comprised naive CD4+ T cells from blood. The CDR3 protein is CASSYSGRFQETQYF. The CDR3 bases are TGTGCCAGCAGTTACAGCGGACGGTTCCAAGAGACCCAGTACTTC.